Listed here are 31 T cell receptor beta chains from one sample, sequenced in a study of blood T cell repertoires in COVID-19. Data came from immunoSEQ multiplex PCR; TCRdb stores just in-frame clones and leaves some out. The table lists a few hundred thousand clones, approximately 90% of them singletons, with 3.7% in the top ten. Specimen: peripheral blood. Receptor source: a woman between 40 and 55 years old with acute or convalescent COVID-19.

This clone was found once. This sequence joins TRBV18 and TRBJ2-1, with D tentatively TRBD1 (6 bases). The CDR3 extends over 15 amino acids. V shed 3 bases and J shed 8 bases, with 17 bases lying between them. From germline, CDR1 is KGHSH and CDR2 LQKENI. The CDR3 region is CASSPGQLLIDEQFF. In nucleotides, the CDR3 is TGTGCCAGCTCACCCGGACAGCTACTAATCGATGAGCAGTTCTTC.

This clone has only one observation. The rearrangement joins TRBV7-5 to TRBJ2-7; TRBD1 was called by the table and not checked on the DNA. TRBV7-5 is termed a pseudogene. The CDR3 covers 19 residues. In DNA form, the CDR3 reads TGTGCCAGAAGCCCCCGGGACAGGGGAAAAGCGGGGGCCCCTGGAGAGCAGTACGTC. Its translation: CARSPRDRGKAGAPGEQYV.

J is TRBJ1-2 and V is TRBV12-3 or TRBV12-4; TRBD1 agrees at 7 bases. This CDR3 spans 13 amino acids. Losses at the gene ends were 6 bases for V and 4 bases for J; bases not matched to a gene: 5. The CDR3 nucleotides read TGTGCCAGCAGCCGGGACAGCCTCTATGGCTACACCTTC. This encodes CASSRDSLYGYTF.

Here the CDR3 reads CAWSPLAGTDTQYF. The DNA for the CDR3 is TGTGCCTGGAGTCCACTAGCGGGCACAGATACGCAGTATTTT. V usage is TRBV30 and J usage is TRBJ2-3; 8 bases agree with TRBD2. V lost 2 bases and J lost 1; bases outside the gene matches: 2. CDR1 is GTSNPN and CDR2 is SVGIG in the germline V gene (reference sequence). The CDR3 sequence is 14 residues long.

This chain links TRBV30 with TRBJ1-2; D uncertain. Germline values: CDR1 GTSNPN, CDR2 SVGIG (reference sequence). This CDR3 has 13 amino acids. V was shortened by 0 bases and J by 7 bases, with 12 bases between the two germline ends. The CDR3 is CAWSVRRDAGYTF. The CDR3 nucleotides read TGTGCCTGGAGTGTACGTCGCGATGCTGGCTACACCTTC.

The chain carries TRBV5-1 and TRBJ2-4; possibly TRBD2 for D (5 bases). The length of the CDR3 is 14 residues. CDR1 is SGHRS and CDR2 is YFSETQ in the germline V gene. V lost 4 bases, J lost 9 bases, and 17 bases lay in between. CDR3 DNA: TGCGCCAGCAGCACCTCCCAGGTAGAGGGCATTCAGTACTTC. It specifies CASSTSQVEGIQYF.

The J gene is TRBJ2-6, the V gene TRBV14; 11 positions agree with TRBD1. Germline V CDR1 and CDR2: SGHDN, FVKESK. V lost 4 bases to trimming and J lost 0 bases; unmatched junction nucleotides: 5. This CDR3 has 18 residues. CDR3 coding DNA: TGTGCCAGCAGCCCGGGACAGGGGGTCTACTCTGGGGCCAACGTCCTGACTTTC. This encodes CASSPGQGVYSGANVLTF.

This clone was seen just once. The V call is TRBV14, the J call TRBJ1-1; 8 nucleotides agree with TRBD1. The CDR3 loop spans 15 amino acids. The trim removed 4 bases at V and 3 bases at J, leaving 7 bases unmatched. CDR1 SGHDN and CDR2 FVKESK come from the germline V gene. CDR3 in DNA: TGTGCCAGCAGCCCGTGGACAGGGCGGGACACTGAAGCTTTCTTT. This translates into CASSPWTGRDTEAFF.

This rearrangement joins TRBV5-6 to TRBJ1-4; 8 positions match TRBD1. J gave up 4 bases and V 2 bases, and 7 bases lay outside the gene matches. The CDR3 loop spans 16 amino acids. Germline CDR1 is SGHDT and CDR2 is YYEEEE. The CDR3 spells CASSFGTGSINEKLFF. The CDR3 DNA reads as TGTGCCAGCAGCTTCGGGACAGGCTCAATTAATGAAAAACTGTTTTTT.

The V gene is TRBV6-5, the J gene TRBJ2-7; 9 bases map to TRBD1. The length of the CDR3 is 13 residues. From germline, CDR1 is MNHEY and CDR2 SVGAGI. V gave up 6 bases and J gave up 6 bases; unmatched junction bases: 6. The CDR3 nucleotides are TGTGCCAGCAGGGACAGGGGTTGGGGCGAGCAGTACGTC. As protein: CASRDRGWGEQYV.

The chain links TRBV6-1 to TRBJ2-6; TRBD1 might be the D (6 bases). There are 19 residues in the CDR3. Per the germline V gene, CDR1 is MNHNS and CDR2 is SASEGT. Trimming cost V 3 bases and J 2 bases, with 20 bases left between them. The CDR3 nucleotides read TGTGCCAGCAGTGAGGCCAGGGGCAGGGCCCACCCTGGGGCCAACGTCCTGACTTTC. Protein sequence: CASSEARGRAHPGANVLTF.

There are a few counts of this clone. The chain couples TRBV5-1 to TRBJ1-3; D remains ambiguous. This CDR3 comprises 13 residues. Germline CDR1 and CDR2: SGHRS and YFSETQ. V was trimmed by 9 bases and J by 8 bases, leaving 18 bases between them. CDR3 sequence reads: CATKNAGGDTIYF. The DNA of the CDR3 is TGCGCCACCAAAAACGCAGGCGGGGACACCATATATTTT.

J is TRBJ2-1 and V is TRBV7-2, with D possibly being TRBD2 (5 bases). V dropped 9 bases and J dropped 5 bases, with 17 bases sitting between them. Germline CDR1 and CDR2: SGHTA and FQGNSA. The CDR3 extends over 14 amino acids. For the CDR3, the DNA is TGTGCCAGTAGACTAAGCTCTCTCCACAATGAGCAGTTCTTC. Protein: CASRLSSLHNEQFF.

This clone was seen a single time. J is TRBJ1-2 and V is TRBV20-1; maybe TRBD1 (6 bases). Germline assignment: CDR1 DFQATT and CDR2 SNEGSKA (reference sequence). The CDR3 is made up of 11 amino acids. Trimming shortened V by 5 bases and J by 8 bases, and 12 bases separated the two germline ends. Here the CDR3 reads CSAPQRGGYTF. The CDR3 bases are TGCAGTGCTCCCCAAAGGGGGGGCTACACCTTC.

This chain links TRBV9 with TRBJ1-6; possibly TRBD1 for D (6 bases). V lost 4 bases and J 9 bases, leaving 17 bases between the germline ends. This CDR3 contains 15 residues. Germline assignment: CDR1 SGDLS and CDR2 YYNGEE. This CDR3 reads CASSPEGEGISPLHF. The CDR3 DNA is TGTGCCAGCAGCCCAGAGGGGGAGGGGATTTCACCCCTCCACTTT. The complete variable domain, with remaining parts taken from reference TRBV9 and TRBJ1-6, reads DSGVTQTPKHLITATGQRVTLRCSPRSGDLSVYWYQQSLDQGLQFLIQYYNGEERAKGNILERFSAQQFPDLHSELNLSSLELGDSALYFCASSPEGEGISPLHFGNGTRLTVT.

The chain carries TRBV29-1 and TRBJ2-1; TRBD1 aligns across 7 bases. CDR3 length: 16 residues. V trimming: 7 bases; J trimming: 0 bases; junction bases outside the gene matches: 12. The germline V gene encodes CDR1 SQVTM and CDR2 ANQGSEA. CDR3 DNA sequence: TGCAGCGCTGGACAGGTTGAGGGGAGCTCCTACAATGAGCAGTTCTTC. Encoded protein: CSAGQVEGSSYNEQFF.

The chain is built from TRBV11-2 and TRBJ2-7; D perhaps matches TRBD1 (5 bases). V shed 5 bases and J shed 1 base, with 9 bases lying between them. The CDR3 covers 13 residues. Germline V gene sequence: CDR1 SGHAT, CDR2 FQNNGV. The DNA for the CDR3 is TGTGCCAGCAGCCTGACAGATTCCTACGAGCAGTACGTC. Its translation: CASSLTDSYEQYV.

The table lists this clone with a count of one. The chain carries TRBV15 and TRBJ1-1; D remains unclear. CDR1 is LNHNV and CDR2 is YYDKDF in the germline V gene (reference sequence). The CDR3 spans 16 residues. Trimming removed 5 bases from V and 0 bases from J, with 16 bases in between. The CDR3 DNA sequence: TGTGCCACCAGCGGCGATCTGGGCGTCATGAACACTGAAGCTTTCTTT. As protein: CATSGDLGVMNTEAFF.

This chain connects TRBV7-2 to TRBJ1-2; D perhaps matches TRBD1 (5 bases). There are 13 residues in the CDR3. Germline V gives CDR1 SGHTA, CDR2 FQGNSA. The V end was cut by 1 base, the J end by 12 bases, with 15 bases between. CDR3 protein: CASSLVGGRGHTF. For the CDR3, the DNA is TGTGCCAGCAGCTTAGTTGGCGGGCGGGGCCACACCTTC.

The gene calls are TRBV10-3 and TRBJ1-2, with 9 bases lining up with TRBD1. The V segment lost 9 bases and the J segment 5 bases; nucleotides outside the gene matches: 10. Per germline, CDR1 ENHRY and CDR2 SYGVKD. This CDR3 comprises 14 residues. Written as DNA, the CDR3 is TGTGCCATTAAAGACGACAGGGGGGGATATGGCTACACCTTC. It specifies CAIKDDRGGYGYTF.

This chain joins TRBV6-2 or TRBV6-3 and TRBJ1-1; D remains unclear. The CDR3 contains 16 residues. From germline, CDR1 is MNHEY and CDR2 SVGEGT. V was cut by 3 bases and J by 1 base, with 15 bases left in between. CDR3 protein: CASSYSPRVGNTEAFF. CDR3 nucleotide sequence: TGTGCCAGCAGTTATTCCCCCCGGGTCGGGAACACTGAAGCTTTCTTT.

The J gene is TRBJ1-2, the V gene TRBV4-1; TRBD1 is a possible D gene (5 bases). Germline V lookup: CDR1 MGHRA, CDR2 YSYEKL. With 0 bases removed from V and 14 bases from J, the gap between germline ends came to 13 bases. The CDR3 runs to 12 residues. In DNA form, the CDR3 reads TGCGCCAGCAGCCAAGACGCACCAGGGATGACCTTC. It specifies CASSQDAPGMTF.

This chain connects TRBV7-8 to TRBJ1-2; 7 nucleotides align to TRBD1. The CDR3 has 14 amino acids. The V segment lost 1 base and the J segment 3 bases; nucleotides outside the gene matches: 2. The germline CDR1 and CDR2 sequences are SGHVS and FQNEAQ. The CDR3 reads CASSLGGTDYGYTF. The DNA for the CDR3 is TGTGCCAGCAGCTTAGGAGGGACAGACTATGGCTACACCTTC. The full variable domain, its missing parts supplied by reference TRBV7-8 and TRBJ1-2, is GAGVSQSPRYKVAKRGQDVALRCDPISGHVSLFWYQQALGQGPEFLTYFQNEAQLDKSGLPSDRFFAERPEGSVSTLKIQRTQQEDSAVYLCASSLGGTDYGYTFGSGTRLTVV.

This rearrangement joins TRBV5-6 to TRBJ1-2; maybe TRBD1 (6 bases). V was clipped by 2 bases and J by 3 bases, with 14 bases between them. This CDR3 is built from 15 residues. Germline V gives CDR1 SGHDT, CDR2 YYEEEE. The CDR3 is CASSFWDKPYYGYTF. The CDR3 DNA follows: TGTGCCAGCAGCTTCTGGGACAAACCTTACTATGGCTACACCTTC.

The rearrangement uses TRBV29-1 and TRBJ2-7; 10 nucleotides align to TRBD1. This CDR3 region has 14 residues. V lost 6 bases to trimming and J lost 1 base; unmatched junction nucleotides: 6. CDR1 SQVTM and CDR2 ANQGSEA come from the germline V gene. The CDR3 bases are TGCAGCGTCGTTGGGACAGGGGATTCCTACGAGCAGTACGTC. It codes for CSVVGTGDSYEQYV.

The chain joins TRBV2 to TRBJ1-5, with TRBD1 identical over 8 bases. Germline values: CDR1 SNHLY, CDR2 FYNNEI. This CDR3 has 14 amino acids. V gave up 5 bases and J gave up 2 bases; unmatched junction bases: 2. DNA of the CDR3: TGTGCCAGCAGTTACAGGGGGGGCAATCAGCCCCAGCATTTT. It encodes CASSYRGGNQPQHF.

The genes are TRBV29-1 and TRBJ2-3; 11 bases are a match to TRBD1. V gave up 7 bases and J gave up 6 bases; unmatched junction bases: 12. The CDR3 has 15 residues. Germline V gives CDR1 SQVTM, CDR2 ANQGSEA. CDR3 in amino acids: CSARPGTGGVDTQYF. CDR3 nucleotides: TGCAGCGCGCGTCCCGGGACAGGGGGTGTGGATACGCAGTATTTT.

The rearrangement uses TRBV4-2 and TRBJ1-2, with 7 nucleotides matching TRBD1. Germline V gene data show CDR1 as LGHNA and CDR2 as YNFKEQ. With 4 bases clipped from V and 3 bases from J, the junction kept 2 bases outside the gene matches. The CDR3 has 13 residues. CDR3: CASSLGTDYGYTF. DNA of the CDR3: TGTGCCAGCAGCCTTGGGACAGACTATGGCTACACCTTC.

J is TRBJ1-1 and V is TRBV6-5, with 7 bases lining up with TRBD1. Germline lookup yields CDR1 MNHEY and CDR2 SVGAGI. The CDR3 runs to 14 residues. Germline trimming cut 6 bases from V and 5 bases from J; bases unmatched to any gene: 9. CDR3 protein: CASRTGGGRTEAFF. The CDR3 nucleotides read TGTGCCAGCAGAACTGGAGGGGGCCGGACTGAAGCTTTCTTT.

This clone was counted only a few times. V usage is TRBV19 and J usage is TRBJ1-5, with 10 bases aligning to TRBD1. Germline CDR1 reads LNHDA; CDR2 reads SQIVND (reference sequence). Trimming at V came to 7 bases and at J to 5 bases, leaving 5 bases not matched to a gene. There are 14 residues in the CDR3. The CDR3 DNA follows: TGTGCCAGTACTAGGACAGGGGGTTATCAGCCCCAGCATTTT. It translates to CASTRTGGYQPQHF.

The chain combines TRBV24-1 with TRBJ1-4; weak D call: TRBD1 (5 bases). The CDR3 consists of 15 residues. Germline V gene lookup returns CDR1 KGHDR and CDR2 SFDVKD. V was cut by 7 bases and J by 7 bases, with 18 bases left in between. In nucleotides, the CDR3 is TGTGCCACCAGCCTTTGGGGGGGGTTGTTTGAAAAACTGTTTTTT. Translated: CATSLWGGLFEKLFF.